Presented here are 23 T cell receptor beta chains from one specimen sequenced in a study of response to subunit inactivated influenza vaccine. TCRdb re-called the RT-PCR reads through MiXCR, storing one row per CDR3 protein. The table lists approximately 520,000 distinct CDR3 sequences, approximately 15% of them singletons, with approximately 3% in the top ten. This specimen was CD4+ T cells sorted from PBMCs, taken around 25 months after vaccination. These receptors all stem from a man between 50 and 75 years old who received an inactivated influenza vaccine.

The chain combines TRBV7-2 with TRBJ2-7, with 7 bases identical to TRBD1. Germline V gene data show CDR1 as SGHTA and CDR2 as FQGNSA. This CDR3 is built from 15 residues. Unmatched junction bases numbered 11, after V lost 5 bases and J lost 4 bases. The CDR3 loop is CASSPNRRQGYEQYF. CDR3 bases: TGTGCCAGCAGCCCCAATAGAAGACAGGGTTACGAGCAGTACTTC.

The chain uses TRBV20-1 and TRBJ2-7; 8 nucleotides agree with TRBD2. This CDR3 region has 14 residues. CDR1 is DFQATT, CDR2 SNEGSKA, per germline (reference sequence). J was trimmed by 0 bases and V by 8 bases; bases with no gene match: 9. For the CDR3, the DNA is TGCAGTACCAAATCGGGGGGGAGCTCCTACGAGCAGTACTTC. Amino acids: CSTKSGGSSYEQYF.

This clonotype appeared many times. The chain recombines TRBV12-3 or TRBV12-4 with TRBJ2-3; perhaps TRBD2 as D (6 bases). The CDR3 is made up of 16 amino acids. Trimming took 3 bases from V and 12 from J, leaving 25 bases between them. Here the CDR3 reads CASSFNKGLKGSPQYF. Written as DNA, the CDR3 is TGTGCCAGCAGTTTTAATAAAGGACTAAAGGGATCACCCCAGTATTTT.

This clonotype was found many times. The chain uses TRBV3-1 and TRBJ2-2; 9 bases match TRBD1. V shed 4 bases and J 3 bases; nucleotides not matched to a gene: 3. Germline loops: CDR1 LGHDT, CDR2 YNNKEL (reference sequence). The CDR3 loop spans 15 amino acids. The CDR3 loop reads CASSPQGADTGELFF. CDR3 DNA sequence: TGTGCCAGCAGCCCACAGGGGGCGGACACCGGGGAGCTGTTTTTT. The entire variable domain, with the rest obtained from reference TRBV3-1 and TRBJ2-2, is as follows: DTAVSQTPKYLVTQMGNDKSIKCEQNLGHDTMYWYKQDSKKFLKIMFSYNNKELIINETVPNRFSPKSPDKAHLNLHINSLELGDSAVYFCASSPQGADTGELFFGEGSRLTVL.

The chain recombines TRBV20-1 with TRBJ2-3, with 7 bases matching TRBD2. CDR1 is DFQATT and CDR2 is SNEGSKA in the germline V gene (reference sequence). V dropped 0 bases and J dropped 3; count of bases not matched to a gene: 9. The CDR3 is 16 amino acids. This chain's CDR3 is CSAREISGLGTDTQYF. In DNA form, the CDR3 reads TGCAGTGCTAGAGAAATTAGCGGGCTAGGGACAGATACGCAGTATTTT.

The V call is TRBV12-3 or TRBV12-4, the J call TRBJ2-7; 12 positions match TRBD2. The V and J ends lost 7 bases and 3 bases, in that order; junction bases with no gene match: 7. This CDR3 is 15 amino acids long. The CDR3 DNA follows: TGTGCCAGCAAAACCGGGACTAGCGGGTTCTACGAGCAGTACTTC. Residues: CASKTGTSGFYEQYF.

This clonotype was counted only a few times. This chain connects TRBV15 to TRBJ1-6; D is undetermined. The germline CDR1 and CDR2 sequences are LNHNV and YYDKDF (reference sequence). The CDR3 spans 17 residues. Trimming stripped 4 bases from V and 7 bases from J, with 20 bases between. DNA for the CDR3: TGTGCCACCAGCACCCAATTAGGTTTCCAGTCAAATTCACCCCTCCACTTT. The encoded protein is CATSTQLGFQSNSPLHF.

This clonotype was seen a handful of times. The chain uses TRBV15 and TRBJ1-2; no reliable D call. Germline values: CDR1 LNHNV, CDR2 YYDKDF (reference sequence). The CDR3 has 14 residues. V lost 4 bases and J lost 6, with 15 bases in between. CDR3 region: CATSIGMQGDGYTF. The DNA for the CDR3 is TGTGCCACCAGCATTGGAATGCAAGGCGATGGCTACACCTTC.

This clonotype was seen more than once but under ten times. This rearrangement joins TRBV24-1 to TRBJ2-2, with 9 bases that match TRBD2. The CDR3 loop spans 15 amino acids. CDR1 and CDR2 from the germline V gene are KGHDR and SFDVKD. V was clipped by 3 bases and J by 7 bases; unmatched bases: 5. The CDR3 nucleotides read TGTGCCACCAGTGATAGCGGGGGGCCCGACGGGGAGCTGTTTTTT. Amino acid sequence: CATSDSGGPDGELFF.

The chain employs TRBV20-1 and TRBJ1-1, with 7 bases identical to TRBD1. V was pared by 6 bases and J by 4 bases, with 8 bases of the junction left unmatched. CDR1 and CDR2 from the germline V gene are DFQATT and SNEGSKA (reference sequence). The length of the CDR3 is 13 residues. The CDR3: CSAIGQAVTEAFF. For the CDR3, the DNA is TGCAGTGCGATCGGACAGGCTGTCACTGAAGCTTTCTTT.

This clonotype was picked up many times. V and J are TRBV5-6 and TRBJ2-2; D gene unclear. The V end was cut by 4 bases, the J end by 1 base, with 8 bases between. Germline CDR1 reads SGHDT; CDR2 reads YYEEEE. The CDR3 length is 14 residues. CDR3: CASSPYRNTGELFF. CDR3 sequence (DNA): TGTGCCAGCAGCCCTTACAGGAACACCGGGGAGCTGTTTTTT. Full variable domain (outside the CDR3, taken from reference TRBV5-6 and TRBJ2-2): DAGVTQSPTHLIKTRGQQVTLRCSPKSGHDTVSWYQQALGQGPQFIFQYYEEEERQRGNFPDRFSGHQFPNYSSELNVNALLLGDSALYLCASSPYRNTGELFFGEGSRLTVL.

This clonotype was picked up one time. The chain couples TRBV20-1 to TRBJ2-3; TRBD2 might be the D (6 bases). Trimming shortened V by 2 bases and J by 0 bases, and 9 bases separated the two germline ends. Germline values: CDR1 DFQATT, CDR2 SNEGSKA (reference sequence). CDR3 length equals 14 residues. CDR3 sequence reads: CSARSGPSTDTQYF. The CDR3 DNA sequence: TGCAGTGCTAGAAGCGGGCCCAGCACAGATACGCAGTATTTT.

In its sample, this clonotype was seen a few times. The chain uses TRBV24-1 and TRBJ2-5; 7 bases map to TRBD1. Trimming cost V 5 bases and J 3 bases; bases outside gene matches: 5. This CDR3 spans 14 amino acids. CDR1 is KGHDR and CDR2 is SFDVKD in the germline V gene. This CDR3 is CATSGTTGEETQYF. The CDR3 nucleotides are TGTGCCACCAGTGGAACCACAGGGGAAGAGACCCAGTACTTC.

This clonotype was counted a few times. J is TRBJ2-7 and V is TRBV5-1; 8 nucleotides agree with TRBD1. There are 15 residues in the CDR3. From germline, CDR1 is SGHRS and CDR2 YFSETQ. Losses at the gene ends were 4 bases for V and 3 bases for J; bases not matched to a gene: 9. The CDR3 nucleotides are TGCGCCAGCAGCACCGGGACAGGACCCTTCTACGAGCAGTACTTC. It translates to CASSTGTGPFYEQYF. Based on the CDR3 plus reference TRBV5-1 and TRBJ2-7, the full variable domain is KAGVTQTPRYLIKTRGQQVTLSCSPISGHRSVSWYQQTPGQGLQFLFEYFSETQRNKGNFPGRFSGRQFSNSRSEMNVSTLELGDSALYLCASSTGTGPFYEQYFGPGTRLTVT.

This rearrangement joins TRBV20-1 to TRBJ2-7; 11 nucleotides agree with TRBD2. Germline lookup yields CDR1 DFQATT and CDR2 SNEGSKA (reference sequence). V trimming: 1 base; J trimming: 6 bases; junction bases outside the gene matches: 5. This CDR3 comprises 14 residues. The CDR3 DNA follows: TGCAGTGCTAGAGTCCTAGCGGGAGGAACCGAGCAGTACTTC. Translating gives CSARVLAGGTEQYF.

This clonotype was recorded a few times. The DNA of the CDR3 is TGTGCCAGTAGTATTAGACAGGGACAAAACATTCAGTACTTC. This sequence encodes CASSIRQGQNIQYF. This chain joins TRBV19 and TRBJ2-4; TRBD1 matches 7 bases. With V trimmed by 3 bases and J by 5 bases, 4 bases remained unmatched. The CDR3 is 14 amino acids. Germline values: CDR1 LNHDA, CDR2 SQIVND (reference sequence).

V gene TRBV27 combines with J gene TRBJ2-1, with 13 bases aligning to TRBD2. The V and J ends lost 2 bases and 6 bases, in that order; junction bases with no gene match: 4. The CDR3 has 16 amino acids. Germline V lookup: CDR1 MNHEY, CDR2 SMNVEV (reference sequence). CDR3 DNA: TGTGCCAGCAGTTTAAAGACTAGCGGGAGGCTCAATGAGCAGTTCTTC. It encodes CASSLKTSGRLNEQFF.

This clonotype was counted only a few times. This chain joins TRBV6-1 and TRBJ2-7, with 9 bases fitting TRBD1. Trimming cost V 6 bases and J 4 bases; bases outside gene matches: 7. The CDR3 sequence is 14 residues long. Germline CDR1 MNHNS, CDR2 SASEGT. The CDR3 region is CASRGGTGRYEQYF. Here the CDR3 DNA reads TGTGCCAGCAGGGGGGGGACAGGGCGGTACGAGCAGTACTTC.

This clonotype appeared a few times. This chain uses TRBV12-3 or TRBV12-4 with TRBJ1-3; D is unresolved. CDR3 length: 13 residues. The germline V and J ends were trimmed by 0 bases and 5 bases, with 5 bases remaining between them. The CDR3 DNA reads TGTGCCAGCAGTTTAGCGATGAGAAACACCATATATTTT. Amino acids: CASSLAMRNTIYF.

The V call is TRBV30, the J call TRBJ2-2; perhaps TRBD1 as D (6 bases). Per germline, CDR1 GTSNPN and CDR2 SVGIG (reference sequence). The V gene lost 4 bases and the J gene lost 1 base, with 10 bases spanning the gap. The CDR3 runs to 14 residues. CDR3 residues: CAWTRTVNTGELFF. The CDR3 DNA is TGTGCCTGGACGAGGACAGTGAACACCGGGGAGCTGTTTTTT.

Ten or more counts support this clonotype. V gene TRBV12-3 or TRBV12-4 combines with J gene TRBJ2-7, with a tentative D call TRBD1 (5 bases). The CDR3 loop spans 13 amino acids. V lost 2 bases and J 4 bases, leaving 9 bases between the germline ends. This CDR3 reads CASSLMQGYEQYF. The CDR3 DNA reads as TGTGCCAGCAGTTTAATGCAGGGTTACGAGCAGTACTTC.

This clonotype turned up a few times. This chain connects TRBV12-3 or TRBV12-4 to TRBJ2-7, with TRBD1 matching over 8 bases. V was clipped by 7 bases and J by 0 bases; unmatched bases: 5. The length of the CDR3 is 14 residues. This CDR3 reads CASNEQGVSYEQYF. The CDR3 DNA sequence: TGTGCCAGCAACGAACAGGGGGTCTCCTACGAGCAGTACTTC.

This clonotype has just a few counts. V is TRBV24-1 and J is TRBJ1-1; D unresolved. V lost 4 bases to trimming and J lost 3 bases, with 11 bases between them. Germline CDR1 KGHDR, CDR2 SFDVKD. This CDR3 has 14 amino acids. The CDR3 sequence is CATSEPGRDTEAFF. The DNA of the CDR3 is TGTGCCACCAGTGAGCCGGGTAGAGACACTGAAGCTTTCTTT.